These T cell receptor beta chains were read from a single sample in a study of blood T cells in healthy people across ages. In TCRdb, the 5' RACE reads were re-called with MiXCR into one record per CDR3 protein. Here the sample spans nearly 1 million distinct CDR3 sequences, 45% to 60% being singletons. The sample consisted of blood. The receptors originated from a woman aged 60-75 years in good health. Each CDR3 is given with its conserved first and last residue. A D gene is named only where the DNA matches it firmly. Part of the rows lack a size; the others show once, few, many or a class for expanded clones.

few,TRBV5-1,.,TRBJ2-1,CASSLSRAAGNEQFF,TGCGCCAGCAGCTTGTCTCGGGCGGCAGGGAATGAGCAGTTCTTC
few,TRBV12-3/TRBV12-4,.,TRBJ1-2,CASSLTAGSVHGYTF,TGTGCCAGCAGTCTGACCGCAGGGTCCGTCCATGGCTACACCTTC
.,TRBV3-1,.,TRBJ2-5,CASSPQTWYQTETQYF,TGTGCCAGCAGCCCCCAAACTTGGTACCAAACAGAGACCCAGTACTTC
.,TRBV21-1,.,TRBJ2-1,CASSQLPRLAGVWDYNEQFF,TGTGCCAGCAGCCAACTGCCCAGACTAGCGGGAGTCTGGGACTACAATGAGCAGTTCTTC
.,TRBV12-3/TRBV12-4,TRBD2,TRBJ2-3,CASSFLVSSGTSTDTQYF,TGTGCCAGCAGTTTCTTGGTCTCTAGCGGGACTAGCACAGATACGCAGTATTTT
.,TRBV5-1,.,TRBJ2-1,CASSLDGRARNYNEQFF,TGCGCCAGCAGCTTGGACGGGCGGGCCCGGAACTACAATGAGCAGTTCTTC
.,TRBV20-1,.,TRBJ1-6,CSAMRSSSYNSPLHF,TGCAGTGCCATGAGATCGAGCTCCTATAATTCACCCCTCCACTTT
.,TRBV7-2,TRBD2,TRBJ2-1,CASSTTPRISGSYNEQFF,TGTGCCAGCAGCACAACGCCTCGGATTAGCGGGTCCTACAATGAGCAGTTCTTC
.,TRBV7-9,.,TRBJ2-5,CASSLGVIKQYF,TGTGCCAGCAGCTTAGGAGTGATTAAGCAGTACTTC
.,TRBV12-3/TRBV12-4,.,TRBJ2-4,CASSLVGPGKSIQYF,TGTGCCAGCAGTTTAGTGGGACCTGGCAAAAGCATTCAGTACTTC
.,TRBV28,.,TRBJ1-2,CASSLDLFPNYGYTF,TGTGCCAGCAGTCTGGACCTTTTCCCTAACTATGGCTACACCTTC
.,TRBV29-1,.,TRBJ2-7,CSVPGPSYEQYF,TGCAGCGTCCCAGGCCCCTCCTACGAGCAGTACTTC
few,TRBV25-1,.,TRBJ2-5,CANHRRETQYF,TGTGCCAACCATCGAAGGGAGACCCAGTACTTC
.,TRBV20-1,.,TRBJ1-5,CSALTFSNQPQHF,TGCAGTGCGCTTACATTCAGCAATCAGCCCCAGCATTTT
.,TRBV5-1,.,TRBJ2-1,CASSLVSVIYNEQFF,TGCGCCAGCAGCTTGGTTTCAGTTATATACAATGAGCAGTTCTTC
.,TRBV19,.,TRBJ2-5,CASSKVGRGETQYF,TGTGCCAGTAGTAAGGTGGGAAGAGGAGAGACCCAGTACTTC
few,TRBV28,.,TRBJ2-5,CAITKVPRSETQYF,TGTGCCATCACTAAGGTCCCGCGGTCGGAGACCCAGTACTTC
few,TRBV27,.,TRBJ2-7,CASSLVSEGGEQYF,TGTGCCAGCAGTTTAGTTAGCGAGGGAGGTGAGCAGTACTTC
few,TRBV7-9,.,TRBJ1-5,CASSNDGLNQPQHF,TGTGCCAGCAGCAACGACGGGTTGAATCAGCCCCAGCATTTT
many,TRBV21-1,.,TRBJ1-5,CASSKQGGDQPQHF,TGTGCCAGCAGCAAACAGGGCGGGGATCAGCCCCAGCATTTT
many,TRBV20-1,.,TRBJ2-7,CSARDSYEQYF,TGCAGTGCTAGAGATTCTTACGAGCAGTACTTC
few,TRBV27,.,TRBJ2-3,CASTKEGPTPDTQYF,TGTGCCAGCACCAAAGAGGGGCCTACCCCAGATACGCAGTATTTT
.,TRBV15,TRBD2,TRBJ2-1,CATTERGYNEQFF,TGTGCCACCACCGAGCGGGGATACAATGAGCAGTTCTTC
few,TRBV6-5,.,TRBJ2-7,CASSYLLAPTYEQYF,TGTGCCAGCAGTTATTTGTTAGCGCCTACCTACGAGCAGTACTTC
few,TRBV2,.,TRBJ2-7,CASTRYVYDYEQYF,TGTGCCAGCACCAGATACGTCTACGACTACGAGCAGTACTTC
.,TRBV5-1,TRBD1,TRBJ2-7,CASSLVRDSSSYERYF,TGCGCCAGCAGCTTGGTAAGGGACAGCAGCTCCTACGAGCGGTACTTC
few,TRBV12-3/TRBV12-4,TRBD2,TRBJ2-7,CASSLGLAGYSYEQYF,TGTGCCAGCAGTTTGGGTCTAGCGGGATACTCCTACGAGCAGTACTTC
.,TRBV29-1,TRBD2,TRBJ2-1,CSVGASGSVNEQFF,TGCAGCGTTGGGGCTAGCGGGAGTGTTAATGAGCAGTTCTTC
.,TRBV28,.,TRBJ2-1,CASSLRPGLYNEQFF,TGTGCCAGCAGTTTACGGCCCGGACTTTACAATGAGCAGTTCTTC
.,TRBV20-1,.,TRBJ1-1,CSARDQVIAEAFF,TGCAGTGCTAGAGACCAGGTAATAGCTGAAGCTTTCTTT
few,TRBV5-1,.,TRBJ2-4,CASSSGDDLNIQYF,TGCGCCAGCAGCTCCGGGGACGATCTTAACATTCAGTACTTC
.,TRBV27,TRBD2,TRBJ2-3,CASSSWTGGRQADTQYF,TGTGCCAGCAGTTCCTGGACTGGCGGGAGACAAGCAGATACGCAGTATTTT
once,TRBV5-1,.,TRBJ2-6,CASSLERSGANVLTF,TGCGCCAGCAGCTTGGAACGCTCTGGGGCCAACGTCCTGACTTTC
.,TRBV7-2,TRBD1,TRBJ1-5,CASSPQGDDQPQHF,TGTGCCAGCAGCCCCCAGGGGGACGATCAGCCCCAGCATTTT